This T cell receptor beta chain was retrieved from a study of CD8 T cells in ankylosing spondylitis. The study, taken as a whole, reports: A subset of motif variants has previously been described in the synovial fluid and blood of reactive arthritis.

The CDR3 has 13 amino acids. CDR1 is SGHDN, CDR2 FVKESK, per germline. The V gene lost 2 bases and the J gene lost 4 bases, with 6 bases spanning the gap. This clonotype was detected many times. Its specificity is not known. TCRdb ran MiXCR on the 5' RACE reads and lists one entry per CDR3 protein. The repertoire holds under 85,000 distinct CDR3 sequences, with about 5.7% as singletons. Specimen: blood, either unsorted or a sorted T cell fraction (not recorded which). The TCR sequence derives from a male donor with ankylosing spondylitis or in good health (not recorded which). The V gene is TRBV14, the J gene TRBJ2-1; D is unclear. CDR3 protein: CASSQNTYNEQFF. CDR3 nucleotide sequence: TGTGCCAGCAGCCAAAACACTTACAATGAGCAGTTCTTC.